Presented here are 17 T cell receptor beta chains from one specimen sequenced in a study of tumor and adjacent non-tumor tissue in lung cancer. Three rounds of nested PCR, following a modified ARM-PCR protocol, produced the TCRbeta library. TCRdb re-called the multiplex PCR reads through MiXCR, storing one row per CDR3 protein. The sample comprises almost 75,000 distinct CDR3 sequences, approximately 71% of which are singletons, and about 27% rests with the top ten. This sample's RNA came from whole unsorted tissue. This non-tumor lung sample came from over 3 cm beyond the tumor edge. The material sequenced was distant non-tumor lung tissue. The receptors come from a woman in her forties or fifties with non-small cell lung cancer.

Notes on this clonotype: The junction departs from the called germline gene at one end, perhaps through a read error. V is TRBV12-3 or TRBV12-4 and J is TRBJ2-5; no clear D gene. The CDR3 sequence is 14 residues long. CDR3 coding DNA: TGTACCGGCAGTGGGGATACCAACCAAGAGACTCAGTACTTC. Its protein product is CTGSGDTNQETQYF.

This clonotype was found many times. CDR3: CASSLWLAGSYNEQFF. The CDR3 DNA reads as TGTGCCAGCAGCTTGTGGCTAGCGGGCTCCTACAATGAGCAGTTCTTC. This chain connects TRBV5-5 to TRBJ2-1; 8 bases map to TRBD2. The CDR3 spans 16 residues. V dropped 1 base and J dropped 0; count of bases not matched to a gene: 3. Germline CDR1 SGHKS, CDR2 YYEKEE (reference sequence). The full variable domain, completed using reference TRBV5-5 and TRBJ2-1, is DAGVTQSPTHLIKTRGQQVTLRCSPISGHKSVSWYQQVLGQGPQFIFQYYEKEERGRGNFPDRFSARQFPNYSSELNVNALLLGDSALYLCASSLWLAGSYNEQFFGPGTRLTVL.

Remarks on this clonotype: A much larger clone differs by one base, so this may be a read error. This rearrangement joins TRBV20-1 to TRBJ1-1; 7 bases align to TRBD1. Germline-derived CDR1 and CDR2 are DFQATT and SNEGSKA (reference sequence). CDR3 length equals 16 residues. The CDR3 region is CNARDSMTGRNTEAFF. CDR3 DNA: TGCAATGCTAGAGATTCTATGACAGGGAGGAACACTGAAGCTTTCTTT.

This clonotype has a handful of counts. The chain links TRBV21-1 to TRBJ2-4; the table assigns TRBD1, which was not confirmed against the DNA. TRBV21-1 corresponds to a pseudogene. The CDR3 has 16 residues. The CDR3 nucleotides are TGTGCCAGCAGCCCCAGAGGAGGAGACAGCAAAAACATTCAGTACTTC. This sequence encodes CASSPRGGDSKNIQYF.

This clonotype was seen a single time. At one of its ends the junction is not consistent with the germline gene, which may arise from a read error. J is TRBJ2-1 and V is TRBV5-6; 7 bases align to TRBD2. CDR3 length equals 16 residues. CDR1 SGHDT and CDR2 YYEEEE come from the germline V gene. The DNA of the CDR3 is TGTGCCAGCAGCTTCGACGCGGGAGCCTTCTACAATGAGCAGTTATTC. This sequence encodes CASSFDAGAFYNEQLF.

This clonotype has ten or more counts. V gene TRBV6-5 combines with J gene TRBJ1-5; no clear D gene. Looked up from germline, CDR1 is MNHEY and CDR2 is SVGAGI. The V end was cut by 2 bases, the J end by 4 bases, with 12 bases between. This CDR3 is built from 15 residues. CDR3 sequence reads: CASSYLNRPNQPQHF. The CDR3 coding sequence is TGTGCCAGCAGTTACCTAAATCGACCAAATCAGCCCCAGCATTTT.

This clonotype was observed at least ten times. This rearrangement joins TRBV4-1 to TRBJ2-1, with D perhaps TRBD2 (6 bases). Germline assignment: CDR1 MGHRA and CDR2 YSYEKL. The CDR3 runs to 15 residues. The ends were cut back, 5 bases at V and 0 bases at J, with 11 bases in the middle. The CDR3 reads CASSGGPSSYNEQFF. The CDR3 DNA follows: TGCGCCAGCAGCGGAGGGCCCAGCTCCTACAATGAGCAGTTCTTC.

J is TRBJ1-2 and V is TRBV6-2 or TRBV6-3; 9 bases fit TRBD1. The CDR3 has 14 amino acids. Unmatched junction bases numbered 13, after V lost 6 bases and J lost 11 bases. The V gene's germline CDR1 is MNHEY and CDR2 SVGEGT. The CDR3 nucleotides are TGTGCCAGCAGCAGCGGACAGGGGCAGGATGATTACACCTTC. Amino acids: CASSSGQGQDDYTF.

Turning to this clonotype: The junction differs from germline at one of its ends, possibly a read error. The gene calls are TRBV6-5 and TRBJ1-5; D not resolved. The CDR3 has 14 residues. The germline V gene encodes CDR1 MNHEY and CDR2 SVGAGI. In DNA form, the CDR3 reads TGTGCCAGCAGACACCGTGGAGACAATCTGCCCCAGCACTTT. This sequence encodes CASRHRGDNLPQHF.

The chain has TRBV2 and TRBJ1-1; D not certain. CDR1 and CDR2 (germline): SNHLY, FYNNEI. The germline V and J ends were trimmed by 7 bases and 1 base, with 7 bases remaining between them. The length of the CDR3 is 12 residues. The CDR3 DNA reads TGTGCCAGCACGGCAGGGAACACTGAAGCTTTCTTT. Translating gives CASTAGNTEAFF.

This clonotype was seen a handful of times. CDR3 sequence reads: CASTQYRAETQYF. The CDR3 DNA sequence: TGTGCCAGCACCCAGTATAGGGCGGAGACCCAGTACTTC. The genes are TRBV6-2 or TRBV6-3 and TRBJ2-5, with D unresolved. Germline CDR1 is MNHEY and CDR2 is SVGEGT. The germline V and J ends were trimmed by 7 bases and 5 bases, with 14 bases remaining between them. This CDR3 contains 13 residues.

Many counts were recorded for this clonotype. The V and J genes are TRBV10-3 and TRBJ2-3; TRBD2 aligns across 9 bases. Germline CDR1 and CDR2: ENHRY and SYGVKD. The V gene end was trimmed by 0 bases and the J gene end by 0 bases; junction bases not matched to a gene: 1. The CDR3 is made up of 16 amino acids. CDR3 protein: CAISESSGGSTDTQYF. The CDR3 coding sequence is TGTGCCATCAGTGAGTCTAGCGGGGGTAGCACAGATACGCAGTATTTT.

Of note for this clonotype: The junction departs from the called germline gene at one end, perhaps through a read error. Written as DNA, the CDR3 is TGCGCCGGCAGCCAAGATCTTATAACTAGCGGGGGGTCTAGCACAGATACGCAGTATTTT. Its protein is CAGSQDLITSGGSSTDTQYF. The chain carries TRBV4-3 and TRBJ2-3; 12 nucleotides match TRBD2. CDR3 length equals 20 residues. Germline-derived CDR1 and CDR2 are LGHNA and YSLEER.

Worth noting for this clonotype: The junction departs from the called germline gene at one end, perhaps through a read error. This chain links TRBV4-1 with TRBJ1-5; D is undetermined. In germline, CDR1 is MGHRA, CDR2 YSYEKL. This CDR3 is built from 16 residues. CDR3 DNA sequence: TGCGCCAGCAGCCAAGGCGTTGTACAAACCAATGAGCCCCAGCATTTT. Translated: CASSQGVVQTNEPQHF.

This clonotype was counted ten times or more. The chain carries TRBV6-1 and TRBJ2-7; 12 nucleotides line up with TRBD2. The CDR3 spans 15 residues. The J segment lost 4 bases and the V segment lost 6 bases, leaving 7 bases of the junction unmatched. In germline, CDR1 is MNHNS, CDR2 SASEGT. CDR3 bases: TGTGCCAGCAGGAGGGCTAGCGGGAGGGCGTACGAGCAGTACTTC. This encodes CASRRASGRAYEQYF.

Points on this clonotype: The junction departs from the called germline gene at one end, perhaps through a read error. This rearrangement joins TRBV6-1 to TRBJ2-7; D gene ambiguous. Germline V gene sequence: CDR1 MNHNS, CDR2 SASEGT. The CDR3 loop spans 14 amino acids. This CDR3 is CVSNQYYDSYELYF. The CDR3 nucleotides read TGTGTCAGCAATCAATACTATGACTCCTACGAGCTGTACTTC.

Concerning this clonotype: A clone one base away is much larger, so this may be a read error. The chain recombines TRBV5-5 with TRBJ2-1; 10 positions agree with TRBD2. CDR1 SGHKS and CDR2 YYEKEE come from the germline V gene (reference sequence). The CDR3 sequence is 16 residues long. The CDR3 bases are TGTGCCAGCAGCTTGGTTAGCGGGGGGCTCTACAATAAGCAGTTCTTC. Amino acids: CASSLVSGGLYNKQFF.